One and the same sample provided the 18 T cell receptor beta chains below, sequenced in a study of cytomegalovirus exposure and HLA in healthy donors. With 60 Vbeta and 13 Jbeta primers, the PCR was carried out. TCRdb's copy holds only in-frame clones and misses some; the assay was immunoSEQ multiplex PCR. Of 120,000 to 150,000 clones listed, around 80% are singletons. Specimen: PBMCs. These receptors all stem from a female donor in good health and CMV-seronegative.

This sequence joins TRBV5-4 and TRBJ1-2; possibly TRBD1 for D (6 bases). V dropped 7 bases and J dropped 0 bases, with 16 bases sitting between them. Germline CDR1 reads SGHNT; CDR2 reads YYREEE (reference sequence). This CDR3 has 15 amino acids. The CDR3: CASRSLWDTNYGYTF. The CDR3 region has the DNA TGTGCCAGCCGTTCACTATGGGACACTAACTATGGCTACACCTTC.

This clone was seen more than once but under ten times. The chain couples TRBV29-1 to TRBJ2-7, with 12 bases that match TRBD2. The CDR3 is 15 residues long. The V segment lost 4 bases and the J segment 3 bases; nucleotides outside the gene matches: 7. Germline CDR1 and CDR2: SQVTM and ANQGSEA. In DNA, the CDR3 is TGCAGCGTTGGACTAGCGGGAGTAATCGGCTACGAGCAGTACTTC. Amino acids: CSVGLAGVIGYEQYF.

The rearrangement uses TRBV21-1 and TRBJ2-2; the D call in the table, TRBD1, was not verified against the DNA. TRBV21-1 is an annotated pseudogene. The CDR3 totals 17 residues. The CDR3 DNA follows: TGTGCCAGCAGCAAAGCCCGGGGACAGGGGCACACCGGGGAGCTGTTTTTT. It encodes CASSKARGQGHTGELFF.

The chain uses TRBV2 and TRBJ2-7; 9 bases agree with TRBD1. This CDR3 region has 13 residues. J lost 4 bases, V lost 4 bases, and 2 bases had no gene match. Germline V gives CDR1 SNHLY, CDR2 FYNNEI. CDR3 nucleotides: TGTGCCAGCAGTGCACAGGGGGCGTACGAGCAGTACTTC. It codes for CASSAQGAYEQYF.

The rearrangement links TRBV6-1 to TRBJ1-2; no firm D call. V was cut by 6 bases and J by 3 bases, with 11 bases left in between. This CDR3 comprises 13 residues. CDR1 is MNHNS, CDR2 SASEGT, per germline. The CDR3 DNA reads TGTGCCAGCAGAAACGGGGTGCACTATGGCTACACCTTC. Translation: CASRNGVHYGYTF.

The chain recombines TRBV28 with TRBJ2-7; TRBD1 agrees at 8 bases. V dropped 5 bases and J dropped 1; count of bases not matched to a gene: 7. This CDR3 contains 15 residues. Germline V gives CDR1 MDHEN, CDR2 SYDVKM. CDR3 nucleotide sequence: TGTGCCAGCAGTGTTTCCGGGACAGGTTCCTACGAGCAGTACTTC. Translated, it gives CASSVSGTGSYEQYF.

This chain links TRBV27 with TRBJ2-7, with TRBD2 matching over 13 bases. With V trimmed by 4 bases and J by 6 bases, 9 bases remained unmatched. CDR1 and CDR2 from the germline V gene are MNHEY and SMNVEV (reference sequence). The CDR3 is 16 amino acids. The CDR3 reads CASSSLLAGGPGEQYF. The CDR3 nucleotides read TGTGCCAGCAGTTCATTACTAGCGGGAGGGCCGGGCGAGCAGTACTTC.

The chain is built from TRBV5-6 and TRBJ2-2; the match to TRBD1 covers 8 bases. Germline-derived CDR1 and CDR2 are SGHDT and YYEEEE. V was clipped by 5 bases and J by 7 bases; unmatched bases: 7. The CDR3 is 14 amino acids. As DNA, the CDR3 is TGTGCCAGCAGGCCACAGGGGGATGGCGGGGAGCTGTTTTTT. It codes for CASRPQGDGGELFF.

The chain combines TRBV28 with TRBJ1-5, with a possible D match to TRBD1 (5 bases). The ends were cut back, 7 bases at V and 4 bases at J, with 14 bases in the middle. CDR3 length equals 14 residues. CDR1 is MDHEN and CDR2 is SYDVKM in the germline V gene. CDR3 nucleotide sequence: TGTGCCAGCATCTTATCCGCAGGGAATCAGCCCCAGCATTTT. Its translation is CASILSAGNQPQHF.

The chain recombines TRBV7-3 with TRBJ1-1, with 10 positions matching TRBD1. The trim removed 5 bases at V and 3 bases at J, leaving 3 bases unmatched. The CDR3 consists of 14 residues. Germline V gives CDR1 SGHTA, CDR2 FQGTGA. CDR3 in DNA: TGTGCCAGCAGCCTGACAGGGGGCTACACTGAAGCTTTCTTT. It specifies CASSLTGGYTEAFF. Variable domain in full (rest from reference TRBV7-3 and TRBJ1-1): GAGVSQTPSNKVTEKGKYVELRCDPISGHTALYWYRQSLGQGPEFLIYFQGTGAADDSGLPNDRFFAVRPEGSVSTLKIQRTERGDSAVYLCASSLTGGYTEAFFGQGTRLTVV.

V is TRBV2 and J is TRBJ2-1, with 9 bases lining up with TRBD2. Trimming took 8 bases from V and 4 from J; bases not matched to a gene: 9. The length of the CDR3 is 15 residues. Germline CDR1 SNHLY, CDR2 FYNNEI. The CDR3 DNA sequence: TGTGCCAGCTCATCGGCGGGAGGGACATACAATGAGCAGTTCTTC. Translating it yields CASSSAGGTYNEQFF.

The J gene is TRBJ1-2, the V gene TRBV2; D perhaps matches TRBD1 (5 bases). The germline V gene has CDR1 SNHLY and CDR2 FYNNEI. V lost 9 bases to trimming and J lost 4 bases, with 12 bases between them. CDR3 length: 12 amino acids. DNA for the CDR3: TGTGCCAGACACGGGGGGGGCTATGGCTACACCTTC. Its translation is CARHGGGYGYTF. Using reference TRBV2 and TRBJ1-2 for the parts outside the CDR3, the full variable domain is EPEVTQTPSHQVTQMGQEVILRCVPISNHLYFYWYRQILGQKVEFLVSFYNNEISEKSEIFDDQFSVERPDGSNFTLKIRSTKLEDSAMYFCARHGGGYGYTFGSGTRLTVV.

This chain uses TRBV4-1 with TRBJ2-5; TRBD2 matches at 13 bases. The V gene end was trimmed by 1 base and the J gene end by 5 bases; junction bases not matched to a gene: 10. In germline, CDR1 is MGHRA, CDR2 YSYEKL. The CDR3 contains 18 residues. The CDR3 region has the DNA TGCGCCAGCAGCCAAGTCGGAAGGACTAGCGGGAGCGCCGAGACCCAGTACTTC. It translates to CASSQVGRTSGSAETQYF.

This clone came up a few times. The V call is TRBV5-1, the J call TRBJ2-5; D gene unclear. Trimming cost V 4 bases and J 1 base, with 8 bases left between them. CDR1 and CDR2 from the germline V gene are SGHRS and YFSETQ. This CDR3 region has 13 residues. Written as DNA, the CDR3 is TGCGCCAGCAGCCTCCCCCCCCAAGAGACCCAGTACTTC. It translates to CASSLPPQETQYF.

This clone was counted once. The chain is built from TRBV13 and TRBJ1-3; 9 positions match TRBD1. The CDR3 sequence is 17 residues long. Per the germline V gene, CDR1 is PRHDT and CDR2 is FYEKMQ (reference sequence). J lost 1 base, V lost 1 base, and 5 bases had no gene match. CDR3 sequence (DNA): TGTGCCAGCAGCTTAGCGGGACAGGGACCATCTGGAAACACCATATATTTT. Translated, it gives CASSLAGQGPSGNTIYF.

J is TRBJ1-2 and V is TRBV27, with 12 nucleotides matching TRBD1. The CDR3 has 18 residues. Per the germline V gene, CDR1 is MNHEY and CDR2 is SMNVEV (reference sequence). V lost 1 base to trimming and J lost 8 bases; unmatched junction nucleotides: 14. The chain's CDR3 is CASSLFSSGTGGAGGYTF. DNA for the CDR3: TGTGCCAGCAGTTTATTTTCTAGTGGGACAGGGGGCGCGGGGGGCTACACCTTC.

This chain connects TRBV28 to TRBJ1-1, with D possibly being TRBD1 (6 bases). V was clipped by 5 bases and J by 3 bases, with 34 bases between them. In germline, CDR1 is MDHEN, CDR2 SYDVKM. This CDR3 has 21 residues. CDR3 amino acids: CASSPTWEWMRQEVVDTEAFF. The CDR3 nucleotides read TGTGCCAGCAGTCCTACTTGGGAGTGGATGAGACAGGAGGTGGTCGACACTGAAGCTTTCTTT.

In nucleotides, the CDR3 is TGTGCCAGCTGGGGCAGCTTAACCTACGAGCAGTACTTC. Amino acid sequence: CASWGSLTYEQYF. V usage is TRBV6-5 and J usage is TRBJ2-7; maybe TRBD1 (5 bases). CDR1 MNHEY and CDR2 SVGAGI come from the germline V gene. Trimming removed 8 bases at V and 2 bases at J, with 13 bases between. This CDR3 is 13 amino acids long.